The 9 T cell receptor beta chains below were found in one sample sequenced in a study of T cell changes during pregnancy in multiple sclerosis. Sequencing used immunoSEQ multiplex PCR; TCRdb keeps in-frame clones, though not all of them. The table has about 55,000 clones, 93% seen once. The starting material was CD8+ T cells from peripheral blood mononuclear cells, obtained in the second trimester of pregnancy. All receptors come from a female donor with multiple sclerosis, enrolled in a pregnancy study.

This chain links TRBV28 with TRBJ2-5; the match to TRBD2 covers 7 bases. With 6 bases clipped from V and 5 bases from J, the junction kept 15 bases outside the gene matches. CDR3 length: 16 residues. Germline CDR1 reads MDHEN; CDR2 reads SYDVKM. The CDR3 nucleotides are TGTGCCAGCAGCCTCTCCGGGACTAACGCCTTGGAGACCCAGTACTTC. It translates to CASSLSGTNALETQYF.

The chain employs TRBV9 and TRBJ2-7; D gene ambiguous. This CDR3 spans 14 amino acids. The germline V and J ends were trimmed by 0 bases and 0 bases, with 7 bases remaining between them. Looked up from germline, CDR1 is SGDLS and CDR2 is YYNGEE. The CDR3 nucleotides are TGTGCCAGCAGCGTAGACTGGAGCTCCTACGAGCAGTACTTC. Protein sequence: CASSVDWSSYEQYF.

V is TRBV13 and J is TRBJ2-1; 12 positions agree with TRBD1. The CDR3 runs 15 residues. Germline V gives CDR1 PRHDT, CDR2 FYEKMQ (reference sequence). V lost 6 bases, J lost 8 bases, and 8 bases stayed unmatched. CDR3: CASSLEGTGGDEQFF. The CDR3 DNA follows: TGTGCCAGCAGTCTCGAGGGGACAGGGGGCGATGAGCAGTTCTTC.

The V and J genes are TRBV6-1 and TRBJ2-5; 11 bases match TRBD2. CDR3 length: 15 residues. With V trimmed by 1 base and J by 4 bases, 2 bases remained unmatched. Germline assignment: CDR1 MNHNS and CDR2 SASEGT. CDR3: CASSEVAGGPETQYF. CDR3 in DNA: TGTGCCAGCAGTGAAGTAGCGGGGGGGCCAGAGACCCAGTACTTC.

The chain uses TRBV7-7 and TRBJ2-7, with D maybe TRBD2 (5 bases). From germline, CDR1 is SSHAT and CDR2 FNYEAQ (reference sequence). The CDR3 consists of 13 residues. V gave up 5 bases and J gave up 5 bases, with 13 bases separating them. Here the CDR3 reads CASSLTWRDEQYF. CDR3 DNA sequence: TGTGCCAGCAGCCTTACCTGGCGGGACGAGCAGTACTTC. Filled out from reference TRBV7-7 and TRBJ2-7, the complete variable domain reads GAGVSQSPRYKVTKRGQDVTLRCDPISSHATLYWYQQALGQGPEFLTYFNYEAQPDKSGLPSDRFSAERPEGSISTLTIQRTEQRDSAMYRCASSLTWRDEQYFGPGTRLTVT.

This chain links TRBV7-9 with TRBJ2-5; 9 bases align to TRBD2. Germline-derived CDR1 and CDR2 are SEHNR and FQNEAQ (reference sequence). The length of the CDR3 is 14 residues. V gave up 6 bases and J gave up 3 bases; unmatched junction bases: 5. The CDR3 sequence: CASRGRGGEETQYF. The CDR3 DNA sequence: TGTGCCAGCAGGGGGCGGGGGGGCGAAGAGACCCAGTACTTC. The variable domain in full, completed from reference TRBV7-9 and TRBJ2-5, reads DTGVSQNPRHKITKRGQNVTFRCDPISEHNRLYWYRQTLGQGPEFLTYFQNEAQLEKSRLLSDRFSAERPKGSFSTLEIQRTEQGDSAMYLCASRGRGGEETQYFGPGTRLLVL.

The V and J genes are TRBV5-1 and TRBJ2-7, with 8 bases aligning to TRBD1. This CDR3 comprises 14 residues. Trimming cost V 0 bases and J 4 bases; bases outside gene matches: 3. The germline V gene has CDR1 SGHRS and CDR2 YFSETQ. The CDR3 nucleotides are TGCGCCAGCAGCTTGGGACAGGGGTATTACGAGCAGTACTTC. Amino acids: CASSLGQGYYEQYF.

The V gene is TRBV27, the J gene TRBJ1-1; D might be TRBD1 (6 bases). This CDR3 contains 16 residues. Germline V lookup: CDR1 MNHEY, CDR2 SMNVEV (reference sequence). V dropped 2 bases and J dropped 1 base, with 14 bases sitting between them. CDR3 sequence reads: CASSLKVRGANTEAFF. In DNA form, the CDR3 reads TGTGCCAGCAGTTTAAAGGTCAGGGGAGCGAACACTGAAGCTTTCTTT.

The V gene is TRBV30, the J gene TRBJ2-1; D gene ambiguous. CDR1 is GTSNPN and CDR2 is SVGIG in the germline V gene (reference sequence). V lost 2 bases and J lost 0, with 8 bases in between. The CDR3 is made up of 14 amino acids. The CDR3 sequence: CAWSLGRSYNEQFF. The CDR3 DNA reads TGTGCCTGGAGTCTGGGCCGCTCCTACAATGAGCAGTTCTTC. The entire variable domain, with the rest obtained from reference TRBV30 and TRBJ2-1, is as follows: SQTIHQWPATLVQPVGSPLSLECTVEGTSNPNLYWYRQAAGRGLQLLFYSVGIGQISSEVPQNLSASRPQDRQFILSSKKLLLSDSGFYLCAWSLGRSYNEQFFGPGTRLTVL.